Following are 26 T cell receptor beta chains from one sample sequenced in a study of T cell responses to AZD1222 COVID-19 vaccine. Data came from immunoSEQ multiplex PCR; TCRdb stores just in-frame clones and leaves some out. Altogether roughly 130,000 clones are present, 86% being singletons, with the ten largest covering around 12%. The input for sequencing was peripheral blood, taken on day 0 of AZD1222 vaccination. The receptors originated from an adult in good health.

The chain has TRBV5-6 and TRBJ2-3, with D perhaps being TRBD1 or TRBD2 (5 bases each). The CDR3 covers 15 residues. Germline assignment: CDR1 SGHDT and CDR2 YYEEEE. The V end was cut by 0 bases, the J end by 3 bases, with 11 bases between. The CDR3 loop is CASSLARGVTDTQYF. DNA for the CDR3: TGTGCCAGCAGCTTGGCGCGAGGGGTTACAGATACGCAGTATTTT.

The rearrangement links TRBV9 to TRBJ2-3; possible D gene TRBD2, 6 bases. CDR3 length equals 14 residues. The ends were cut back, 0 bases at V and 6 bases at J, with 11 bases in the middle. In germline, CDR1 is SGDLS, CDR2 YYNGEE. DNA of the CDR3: TGTGCCAGCAGCGTAGTGGGGGACTCGGATACGCAGTATTTT. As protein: CASSVVGDSDTQYF.

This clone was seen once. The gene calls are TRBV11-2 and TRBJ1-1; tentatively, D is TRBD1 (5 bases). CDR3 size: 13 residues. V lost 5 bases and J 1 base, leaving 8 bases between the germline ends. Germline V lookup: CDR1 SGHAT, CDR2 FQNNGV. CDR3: CASSTDRNTEAFF. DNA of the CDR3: TGTGCCAGCAGCACAGACAGGAACACTGAAGCTTTCTTT.

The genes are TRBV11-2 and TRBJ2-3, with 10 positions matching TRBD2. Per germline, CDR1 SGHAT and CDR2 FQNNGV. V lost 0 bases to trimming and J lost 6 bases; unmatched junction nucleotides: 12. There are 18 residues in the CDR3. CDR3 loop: CASSLDLPAGGPGDTQYF. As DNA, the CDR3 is TGTGCCAGCAGCTTAGATCTCCCAGCGGGGGGGCCGGGTGATACGCAGTATTTT.

The CDR3 sequence: CASSESTGGAFF. CDR3 nucleotide sequence: TGCGCCAGCAGTGAGTCAACAGGGGGCGCTTTCTTT. This chain connects TRBV10-2 to TRBJ1-1, with TRBD1 matching 9 bases. Trimming cost V 0 bases and J 11 bases; bases outside gene matches: 1. This CDR3 contains 12 residues. Germline V gives CDR1 WSHSY, CDR2 SAAADI.

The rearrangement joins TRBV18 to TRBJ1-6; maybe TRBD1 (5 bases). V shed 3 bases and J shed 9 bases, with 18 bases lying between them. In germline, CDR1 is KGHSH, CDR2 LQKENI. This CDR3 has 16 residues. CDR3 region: CASSPPRGTDPSPLHF. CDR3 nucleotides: TGTGCCAGCTCACCCCCCCGTGGGACGGACCCTTCACCCCTCCACTTT.

CDR3 coding DNA: TGCGCCAGCAGGGGGGTACAAGGAACTAATGAAAAACTGTTTTTT. The encoded protein is CASRGVQGTNEKLFF. The chain joins TRBV5-1 to TRBJ1-4; TRBD1 is a possible D gene (5 bases). Germline lookup yields CDR1 SGHRS and CDR2 YFSETQ. Trimming removed 5 bases at V and 1 base at J, with 12 bases between. The CDR3 sequence is 15 residues long.

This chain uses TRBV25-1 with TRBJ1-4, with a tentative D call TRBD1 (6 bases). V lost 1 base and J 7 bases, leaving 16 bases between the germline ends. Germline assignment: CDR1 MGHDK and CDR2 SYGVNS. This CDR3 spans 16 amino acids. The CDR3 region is CASSEWDMGAIEKLFF. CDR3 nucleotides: TGTGCCAGCAGTGAATGGGATATGGGGGCGATTGAAAAACTGTTTTTT.

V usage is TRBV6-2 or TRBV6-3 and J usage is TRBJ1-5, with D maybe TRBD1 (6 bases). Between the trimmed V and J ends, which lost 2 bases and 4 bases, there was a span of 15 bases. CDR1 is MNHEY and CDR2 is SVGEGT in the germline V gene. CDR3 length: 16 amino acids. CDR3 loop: CASSYPLGGRNQPQHF. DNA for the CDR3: TGTGCCAGCAGTTACCCACTTGGGGGCCGGAATCAGCCCCAGCATTTT.

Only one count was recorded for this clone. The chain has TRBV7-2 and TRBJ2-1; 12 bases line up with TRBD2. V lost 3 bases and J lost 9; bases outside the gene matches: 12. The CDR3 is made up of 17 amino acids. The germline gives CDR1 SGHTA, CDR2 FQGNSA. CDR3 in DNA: TGTGCCAGCAGCTTTAGAGGGGCTAGCGGGAGGGCTGGTGAGCAGTTCTTC. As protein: CASSFRGASGRAGEQFF.

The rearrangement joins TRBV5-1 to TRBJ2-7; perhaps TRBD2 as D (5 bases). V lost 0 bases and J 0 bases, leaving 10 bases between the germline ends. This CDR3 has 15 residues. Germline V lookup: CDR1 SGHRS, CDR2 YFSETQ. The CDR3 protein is CASSLDGSDSYEQYF. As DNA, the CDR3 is TGCGCCAGCAGCTTGGATGGTAGCGACTCCTACGAGCAGTACTTC.

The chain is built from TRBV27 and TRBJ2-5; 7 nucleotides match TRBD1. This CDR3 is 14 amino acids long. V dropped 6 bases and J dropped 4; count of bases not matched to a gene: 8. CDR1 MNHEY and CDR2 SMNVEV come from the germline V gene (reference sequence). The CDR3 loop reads CASSQGQRGETQYF. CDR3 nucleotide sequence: TGTGCCAGCAGCCAGGGACAGAGAGGAGAGACCCAGTACTTC.

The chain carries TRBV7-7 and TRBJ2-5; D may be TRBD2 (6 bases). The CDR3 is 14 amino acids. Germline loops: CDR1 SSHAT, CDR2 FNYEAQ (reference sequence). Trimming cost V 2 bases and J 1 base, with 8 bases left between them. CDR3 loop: CASSLRRGQETQYF. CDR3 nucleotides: TGTGCCAGCAGCTTAAGGCGGGGCCAAGAGACCCAGTACTTC.

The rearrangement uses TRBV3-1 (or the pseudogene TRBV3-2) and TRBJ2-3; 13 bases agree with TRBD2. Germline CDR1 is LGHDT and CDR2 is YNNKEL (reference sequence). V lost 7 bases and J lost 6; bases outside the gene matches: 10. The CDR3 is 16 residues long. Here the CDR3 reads CASNTRLAGGKDTQYF. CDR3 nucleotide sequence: TGTGCCAGCAACACCCGACTAGCGGGGGGAAAGGATACGCAGTATTTT.

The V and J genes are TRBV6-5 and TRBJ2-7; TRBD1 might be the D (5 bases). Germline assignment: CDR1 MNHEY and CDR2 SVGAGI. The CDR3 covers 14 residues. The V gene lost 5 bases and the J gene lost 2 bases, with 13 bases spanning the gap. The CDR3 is CASSTSQGAYEQYF. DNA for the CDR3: TGTGCCAGCAGTACCAGTCAGGGCGCCTACGAGCAGTACTTC.

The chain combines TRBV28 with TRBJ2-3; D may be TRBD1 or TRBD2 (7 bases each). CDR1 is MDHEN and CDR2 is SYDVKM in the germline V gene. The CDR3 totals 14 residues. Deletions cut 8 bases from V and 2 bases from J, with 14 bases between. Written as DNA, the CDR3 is TGTGCCAGCCAGGGGGGGCTTGTCACAGATACGCAGTATTTT. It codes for CASQGGLVTDTQYF.

The CDR3 DNA reads TGTGCCAGCGGTTCTAGCGGGAGGGCCAATGAGCAGTTCTTC. Residues: CASGSSGRANEQFF. The genes are TRBV6-1 and TRBJ2-1, with 12 bases lining up with TRBD2. This CDR3 region has 14 residues. The germline gives CDR1 MNHNS, CDR2 SASEGT. The ends lost 8 bases at V and 6 bases at J; junction bases unmatched: 5.

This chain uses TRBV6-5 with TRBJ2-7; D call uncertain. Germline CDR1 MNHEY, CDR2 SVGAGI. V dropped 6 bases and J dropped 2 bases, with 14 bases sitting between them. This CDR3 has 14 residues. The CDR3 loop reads CASRGWTGPYEQYF. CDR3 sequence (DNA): TGTGCCAGCAGGGGTTGGACCGGGCCCTACGAGCAGTACTTC.

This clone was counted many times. The CDR3 DNA follows: TGTGCCAGCAGCTTAGCGACAGGGACTAATGAAAAACTGTTTTTT. As protein: CASSLATGTNEKLFF. V and J are TRBV7-9 and TRBJ1-4; TRBD1 agrees at 7 bases. The germline CDR1 and CDR2 sequences are SEHNR and FQNEAQ (reference sequence). The CDR3 is 15 amino acids. V was clipped by 0 bases and J by 2 bases; unmatched bases: 0.

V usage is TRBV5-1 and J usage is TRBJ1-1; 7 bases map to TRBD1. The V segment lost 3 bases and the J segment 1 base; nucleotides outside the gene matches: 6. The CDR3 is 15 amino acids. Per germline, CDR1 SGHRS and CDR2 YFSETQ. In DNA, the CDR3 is TGCGCCAGCAGCTGGAACAGGGGCGGGAACACTGAAGCTTTCTTT. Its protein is CASSWNRGGNTEAFF.

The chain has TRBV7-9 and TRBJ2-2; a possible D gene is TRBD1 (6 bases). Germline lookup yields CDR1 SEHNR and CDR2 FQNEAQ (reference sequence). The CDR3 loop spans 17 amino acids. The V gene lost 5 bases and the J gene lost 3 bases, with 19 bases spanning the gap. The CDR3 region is CASSPSGRGSHTGELFF. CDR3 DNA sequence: TGTGCCAGCAGCCCTAGTGGCAGGGGTTCTCACACCGGGGAGCTGTTTTTT.

CDR3 sequence reads: CASSQVSYNSPLHF. Here the CDR3 DNA reads TGTGCCAGCAGTCAGGTTTCTTATAATTCACCCCTCCACTTT. This chain joins TRBV6-5 and TRBJ1-6, with unresolved D. The CDR3 extends over 14 amino acids. The V gene lost 5 bases and the J gene lost 4 bases, with 9 bases spanning the gap. From germline, CDR1 is MNHEY and CDR2 SVGAGI.

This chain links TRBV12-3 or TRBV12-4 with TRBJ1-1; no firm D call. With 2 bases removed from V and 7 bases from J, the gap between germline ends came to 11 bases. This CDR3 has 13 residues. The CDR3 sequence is CASSLRAAREAFF. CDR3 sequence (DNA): TGTGCCAGCAGTTTACGGGCAGCGCGTGAAGCTTTCTTT.

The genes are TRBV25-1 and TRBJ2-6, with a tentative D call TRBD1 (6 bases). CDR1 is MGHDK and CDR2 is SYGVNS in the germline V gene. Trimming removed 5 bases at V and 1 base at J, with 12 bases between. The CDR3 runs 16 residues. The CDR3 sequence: CASSKKGVSGANVLTF. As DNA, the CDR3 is TGTGCCAGCAGTAAGAAGGGGGTATCTGGGGCCAACGTCCTGACTTTC.

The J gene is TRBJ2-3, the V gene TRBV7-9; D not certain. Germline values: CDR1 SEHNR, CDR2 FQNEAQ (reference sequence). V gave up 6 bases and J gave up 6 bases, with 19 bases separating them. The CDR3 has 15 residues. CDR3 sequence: CASSRSLTLGDTQYF. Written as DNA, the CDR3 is TGTGCCAGCAGTCGCAGCCTAACCTTAGGGGATACGCAGTATTTT.

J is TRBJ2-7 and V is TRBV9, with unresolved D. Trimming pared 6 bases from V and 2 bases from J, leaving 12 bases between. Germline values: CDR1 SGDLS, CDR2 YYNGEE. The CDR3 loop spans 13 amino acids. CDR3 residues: CASIGRIPYEQYF. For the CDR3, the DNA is TGTGCCAGCATAGGTAGAATCCCCTACGAGCAGTACTTC.